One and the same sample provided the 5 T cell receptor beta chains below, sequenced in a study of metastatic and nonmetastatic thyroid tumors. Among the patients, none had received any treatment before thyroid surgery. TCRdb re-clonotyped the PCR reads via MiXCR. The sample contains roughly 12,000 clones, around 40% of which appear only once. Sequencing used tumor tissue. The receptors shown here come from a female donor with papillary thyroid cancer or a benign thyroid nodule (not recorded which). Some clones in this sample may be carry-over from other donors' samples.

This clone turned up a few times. In DNA form, the CDR3 reads TGTGCCAGCAGTTACAGGGGATATAATTCACCCCTCCACTTT. Its protein is CASSYRGYNSPLHF. The chain joins TRBV6-5 to TRBJ1-6, with a tentative D call TRBD1 (5 bases). V was shortened by 2 bases and J by 4 bases, with 6 bases between the two germline ends. The CDR3 is 14 residues long. Germline CDR1 reads MNHEY; CDR2 reads SVGAGI.

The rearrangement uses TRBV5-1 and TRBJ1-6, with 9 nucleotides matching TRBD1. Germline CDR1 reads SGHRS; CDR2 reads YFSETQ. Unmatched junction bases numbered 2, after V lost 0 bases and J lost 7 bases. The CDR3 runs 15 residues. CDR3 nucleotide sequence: TGCGCCAGCAGCTTGGGGGACAGGGAAAATTCACCCCTCCACTTT. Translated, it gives CASSLGDRENSPLHF.

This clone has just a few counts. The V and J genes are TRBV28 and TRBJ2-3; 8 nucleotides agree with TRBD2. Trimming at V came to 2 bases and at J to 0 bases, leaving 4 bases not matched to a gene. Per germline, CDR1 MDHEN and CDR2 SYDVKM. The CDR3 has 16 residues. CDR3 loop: CASSLELAVSTDTQYF. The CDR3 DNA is TGTGCCAGCAGTTTAGAACTAGCGGTTAGCACAGATACGCAGTATTTT.

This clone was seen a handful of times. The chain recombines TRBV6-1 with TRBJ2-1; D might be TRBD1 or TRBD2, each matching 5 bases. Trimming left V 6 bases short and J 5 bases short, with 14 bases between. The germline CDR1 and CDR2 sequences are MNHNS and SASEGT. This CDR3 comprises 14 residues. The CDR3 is CASSPRDLHNEQFF. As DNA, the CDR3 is TGTGCCAGCAGCCCTCGGGACCTACACAATGAGCAGTTCTTC.

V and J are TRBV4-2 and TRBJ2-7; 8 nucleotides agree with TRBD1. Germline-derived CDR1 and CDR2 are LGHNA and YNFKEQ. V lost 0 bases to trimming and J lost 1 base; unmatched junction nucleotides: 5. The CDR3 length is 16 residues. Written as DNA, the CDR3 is TGTGCCAGCAGCCAAGACTGGGGGACAGGATCCTACGAGCAGTACTTC. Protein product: CASSQDWGTGSYEQYF.